This T cell receptor beta chain was obtained from a study of neurological immune-mediated disorders. Turning to this clonotype: Its antigen is not identified.

TCRdb recomputed calls from the 5' RACE reads with MiXCR, one row per CDR3 protein. The sample holds roughly 48,000 distinct CDR3 sequences, over 10% seen once. Overall study findings and caveats: Multiple sclerosis patients had less TCR clonal expansion than even healthy controls, unlike HTLV-1-associated myelopathy.

Noted time point: longitudinal time-point 2. Germline V lookup: CDR1 SGHRS, CDR2 YFSETQ. The CDR3 covers 16 residues. J gave up 7 bases and V 4 bases, and 10 bases lay outside the gene matches. This chain uses TRBV5-1 with TRBJ2-1, with 11 bases identical to TRBD2. The specimen was PBMCs. The TCR sequence derives from a male donor with HTLV-1-associated myelopathy (HAM/TSP). The CDR3 region is CASSPVGSGGDNEQFF. The CDR3 DNA sequence: TGCGCCAGCAGCCCCGTAGGTAGCGGGGGGGATAATGAGCAGTTCTTC.